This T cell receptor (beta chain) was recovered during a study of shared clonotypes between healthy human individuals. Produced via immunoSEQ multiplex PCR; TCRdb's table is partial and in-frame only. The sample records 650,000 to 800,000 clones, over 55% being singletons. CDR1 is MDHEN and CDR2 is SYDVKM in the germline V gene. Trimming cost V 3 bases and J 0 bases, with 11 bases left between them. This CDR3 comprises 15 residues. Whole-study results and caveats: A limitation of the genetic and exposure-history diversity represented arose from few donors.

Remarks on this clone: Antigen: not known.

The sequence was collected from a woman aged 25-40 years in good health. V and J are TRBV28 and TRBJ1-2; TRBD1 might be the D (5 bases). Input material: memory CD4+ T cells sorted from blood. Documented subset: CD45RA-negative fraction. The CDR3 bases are TGTGCCAGCAGTTTGGGGGGACCCACTAACTATGGCTACACCTTC. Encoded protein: CASSLGGPTNYGYTF.